These 22 T cell receptor beta chains originate from one sample sequenced in a study of CD8 T cells in ankylosing spondylitis. One entry per CDR3 protein results from TCRdb running MiXCR on the 5' RACE reads. The sample has 200,000 to 250,000 distinct CDR3 sequences, roughly 8% seen once. The material sequenced was blood, either unsorted or a sorted T cell fraction (not recorded which). The source of these receptors is a female donor with ankylosing spondylitis or in good health (not recorded which).

The gene calls are TRBV20-1 and TRBJ1-1; D is uncertain. The CDR3 is 16 amino acids. Germline CDR1 reads DFQATT; CDR2 reads SNEGSKA (reference sequence). Trimming stripped 0 bases from V and 1 base from J, with 15 bases between. The CDR3 DNA reads TGCAGTGCTAGAGATAGGAGGCAGGCGGGGAACACTGAAGCTTTCTTT. It translates to CSARDRRQAGNTEAFF.

Ten or more counts support this clonotype. This rearrangement joins TRBV3-1 to TRBJ1-4; no clear D. This CDR3 has 15 amino acids. The V end lost 1 base, the J end lost 4 bases, and 10 bases lay between the germline ends. Germline CDR1 reads LGHDT; CDR2 reads YNNKEL (reference sequence). The CDR3 nucleotides are TGTGCCAGCAGCCAAGGAAGGGCAGTTAATGAAAAACTGTTTTTT. This sequence encodes CASSQGRAVNEKLFF.

This clonotype was found a few times. The J gene is TRBJ2-7, the V gene TRBV20-1, with 10 bases fitting TRBD2. Germline CDR1 and CDR2: DFQATT and SNEGSKA (reference sequence). Losses at the gene ends were 3 bases for V and 7 bases for J; bases not matched to a gene: 9. This CDR3 has 14 amino acids. CDR3 nucleotide sequence: TGCAGTGCTAGGATCGGACTAGCGGAGGGGGAGCAGTACTTC. The encoded protein is CSARIGLAEGEQYF.

This clonotype was recorded a few times. With a much larger clone just one base away, this may be a read error. V gene TRBV20-1 combines with J gene TRBJ2-3; D tentatively reads TRBD1 or TRBD2 (5 bases each). This CDR3 has 15 residues. V lost 1 base and J 4 bases, leaving 15 bases between the germline ends. Germline CDR1 is DFQATT and CDR2 is SNEGSKA (reference sequence). Here the CDR3 DNA reads TGCAGTGCTAGAGCGGGGCGGTTTAGCGCAGATACGCAGTATTTT. Protein: CSARAGRFSADTQYF.

The chain combines TRBV5-1 with TRBJ2-2; a possible D gene is TRBD1 (6 bases). The CDR3 contains 15 residues. Germline values: CDR1 SGHRS, CDR2 YFSETQ. V was cut by 0 bases and J by 4 bases, with 10 bases left in between. In DNA, the CDR3 is TGCGCCAGCAGCTTGGTCGGCAGGGGCACCGGGGAGCTGTTTTTT. Its translation: CASSLVGRGTGELFF.

This clonotype was picked up many times. The V gene is TRBV25-1, the J gene TRBJ2-1, with D maybe TRBD1 (6 bases). Germline lookup yields CDR1 MGHDK and CDR2 SYGVNS. The CDR3 spans 12 residues. V lost 4 bases to trimming and J lost 5 bases, with 6 bases between them. The CDR3 loop is CASSGDNNEQFF. DNA for the CDR3: TGTGCCAGCAGTGGGGACAACAATGAGCAGTTCTTC.

The gene calls are TRBV27 and TRBJ2-3; D is uncertain. The ends were cut back, 4 bases at V and 13 bases at J, with 15 bases in the middle. Per germline, CDR1 MNHEY and CDR2 SMNVEV (reference sequence). The CDR3 covers 12 residues. Written as DNA, the CDR3 is TGTGCCAGCAGTTCCGAGACCACTTTGGAGTATTTT. Protein product: CASSSETTLEYF.

This clonotype appeared many times. The rearrangement joins TRBV28 to TRBJ2-5; D gene uncertain. Germline CDR1 and CDR2: MDHEN and SYDVKM. The CDR3 has 12 amino acids. Deletions cut 3 bases from V and 2 bases from J, with 4 bases between. The CDR3 region is CASSLTQETQYF. In DNA, the CDR3 is TGTGCCAGCAGTTTGACTCAAGAGACCCAGTACTTC.

This clonotype occurred once. A read error is possible here, since a much larger clone lies one base away. This chain joins TRBV6-2 or TRBV6-3 and TRBJ1-5; 10 bases map to TRBD1. Trimming took 6 bases from V and 5 from J; bases not matched to a gene: 7. Germline CDR1 is MNHEY and CDR2 is SVGEGT. The CDR3 extends over 15 amino acids. The CDR3 is CASSILTGGDQPQHF. The CDR3 nucleotides are TGTGCCAGCAGCATACTGACAGGGGGCGATCAGCCCCAGCATTTT.

This clonotype was seen a handful of times. This chain uses TRBV7-2 with TRBJ2-7, with 10 bases identical to TRBD2. The CDR3 sequence is 14 residues long. Germline lookup yields CDR1 SGHTA and CDR2 FQGNSA. The J segment lost 6 bases and the V segment lost 4 bases, leaving 6 bases of the junction unmatched. This CDR3 reads CASSSAGGWREQYF. In DNA form, the CDR3 reads TGTGCCAGCAGCTCAGCGGGAGGGTGGCGCGAGCAGTACTTC.

This clonotype was detected a few times. The V and J genes are TRBV20-1 and TRBJ1-4, with D hard to call. CDR3 length equals 14 residues. V lost 1 base to trimming and J lost 7 bases, with 13 bases between them. Germline V gene sequence: CDR1 DFQATT, CDR2 SNEGSKA (reference sequence). CDR3: CSARVGNQGEKLFF. DNA for the CDR3: TGCAGTGCTAGAGTGGGAAACCAAGGTGAAAAACTGTTTTTT.

This clonotype was seen ten or more times. The chain uses TRBV20-1 and TRBJ1-2; no clear D gene. V lost 2 bases and J lost 4, with 11 bases in between. This CDR3 is 13 amino acids long. Looked up from germline, CDR1 is DFQATT and CDR2 is SNEGSKA (reference sequence). CDR3 bases: TGCAGTGCTAGAATGTCGGGTAGCTATGGCTACACCTTC. This codes for CSARMSGSYGYTF.

This clonotype appeared a few times. The rearrangement uses TRBV11-3 and TRBJ2-1, with TRBD1 matching over 10 bases. J gave up 8 bases and V 5 bases, and 9 bases lay outside the gene matches. Germline V gene data show CDR1 as SGHNT and CDR2 as YENEEA. This CDR3 region has 15 residues. The chain's CDR3 is CASSRRTGGNDEQFF. For the CDR3, the DNA is TGTGCCAGCAGCCGTCGGACAGGGGGGAACGATGAGCAGTTCTTC.

Ten or more counts support this clonotype. The chain has TRBV11-2 and TRBJ2-1, with a tentative D call TRBD2 (5 bases). Germline loops: CDR1 SGHAT, CDR2 FQNNGV. Trimming took 4 bases from V and 1 from J, leaving 14 bases between them. The CDR3 sequence is 16 residues long. Here the CDR3 DNA reads TGTGCCAGCAGCTCGTTCGTGCGGGCATCCTACAATGAGCAGTTCTTC. It codes for CASSSFVRASYNEQFF.

Many counts were recorded for this clonotype. The chain combines TRBV29-1 with TRBJ2-7, with TRBD1 matching over 9 bases. The length of the CDR3 is 14 residues. CDR1 is SQVTM and CDR2 is ANQGSEA in the germline V gene. The ends lost 4 bases at V and 3 bases at J; junction bases unmatched: 7. The DNA for the CDR3 is TGCAGCGTTGCCTCCGGGACAGGGTACTACGAGCAGTACTTC. Its translation is CSVASGTGYYEQYF.

In this sample, this clonotype turned up many times. This rearrangement joins TRBV4-3 to TRBJ2-7; TRBD1 agrees at 7 bases. Germline CDR1 and CDR2: LGHNA and YSLEER. The CDR3 length is 16 residues. Unmatched junction bases numbered 16, after V lost 4 bases and J lost 7 bases. The CDR3 is CASSLTRQGSWKEQYF. The CDR3 DNA follows: TGCGCCAGCAGCCTTACTCGACAGGGTTCATGGAAGGAGCAGTACTTC.

This clonotype has a count of ten or more. The rearrangement uses TRBV28 and TRBJ1-5; 9 bases match TRBD1. The junction had 14 bases not matched to a gene; V was cut back by 5 bases and J by 0 bases. Germline lookup yields CDR1 MDHEN and CDR2 SYDVKM. The CDR3 contains 19 residues. Here the CDR3 reads CASSPRGQGIKYSNQPQHF. The CDR3 DNA sequence: TGTGCCAGCAGTCCCAGGGGACAGGGAATCAAATATAGCAATCAGCCCCAGCATTTT.

This clonotype came up many times. CDR3 amino acids: CASSLWTGGYGYTF. The CDR3 DNA is TGTGCCAGCAGCTTATGGACGGGCGGCTATGGCTACACCTTC. V and J are TRBV7-2 and TRBJ1-2; D is uncertain. The CDR3 is made up of 14 amino acids. Germline V gives CDR1 SGHTA, CDR2 FQGNSA. Trimming left V 2 bases short and J 4 bases short, with 11 bases between.

This clonotype was seen many times. The chain employs TRBV12-3 or TRBV12-4 and TRBJ2-5; maybe TRBD1 (6 bases). Trimming took 3 bases from V and 5 from J, leaving 7 bases between them. The CDR3 covers 12 residues. The CDR3 loop is CASSLGAETQYF. For the CDR3, the DNA is TGTGCCAGCAGTTTGGGGGCGGAGACCCAGTACTTC.

As regards this clonotype: A much larger clone lies a single base off, so this may be a read error. The chain recombines TRBV19 with TRBJ2-3; 9 bases match TRBD2. Germline V lookup: CDR1 LNHDA, CDR2 SQIVND (reference sequence). The CDR3 runs to 14 residues. The CDR3 is CVSSILAGTDTQYF. CDR3 in DNA: TGTGTCAGTAGTATCCTAGCGGGAACAGATACGCAGTATTTT.

The table lists this clonotype with a few counts. The V and J genes are TRBV5-1 and TRBJ2-6; 11 positions match TRBD1. The germline V gene has CDR1 SGHRS and CDR2 YFSETQ. The ends lost 3 bases at V and 2 bases at J; junction bases unmatched: 4. The CDR3 spans 17 residues. CDR3 nucleotides: TGCGCCAGCAGCTCCGGACAGGGGGCGGCTGGGGCCAACGTCCTGACTTTC. This encodes CASSSGQGAAGANVLTF. The full variable domain, rest sourced from reference TRBV5-1 and TRBJ2-6, is KAGVTQTPRYLIKTRGQQVTLSCSPISGHRSVSWYQQTPGQGLQFLFEYFSETQRNKGNFPGRFSGRQFSNSRSEMNVSTLELGDSALYLCASSSGQGAAGANVLTFGAGSRLTVL.

This clonotype has a count of ten or more. The V call is TRBV12-3 or TRBV12-4, the J call TRBJ2-5; 13 positions match TRBD2. The J segment lost 4 bases and the V segment lost 6 bases, leaving 8 bases of the junction unmatched. CDR3 size: 16 residues. The CDR3 loop reads CASRKTSGRLGETQYF. The CDR3 region has the DNA TGTGCCAGCAGGAAGACTAGCGGGAGGCTCGGAGAGACCCAGTACTTC.